This T cell receptor beta chain came from a study of identical twins. With regard to this clonotype: The antigen is unknown.

MiXCR was run by TCRdb on the 5' RACE reads, yielding one entry per CDR3 protein. The sample has nearly 650,000 distinct CDR3 sequences, about 7.1% seen once. Study-wide results and caveats: Insertions were reduced in abundant cord blood beta clonotypes but not in memory repertoires.

The same specimen was also included in a second study, on yellow fever vaccine responses in identical twins.

This TCR came from a woman younger than 35 in good health. Sequencing was done on a sample of PBMCs.

The CDR3 coding sequence is TGTGCCAGCTCACCACAGGCGGGGGGGGACGCTTTCTTT. Amino acid sequence: CASSPQAGGDAFF. The J gene is TRBJ1-1, the V gene TRBV18, with D possibly TRBD1 on 5 matching bases. Trimming pared 1 base from V and 11 bases from J, leaving 14 bases between. The germline V gene has CDR1 KGHSH and CDR2 LQKENI. The length of the CDR3 is 13 residues.